The 18 T cell receptor beta chains in this list originate from one sample, sequenced in a study of T cells in women clearing cervical HPV infection. Clones were sequenced by immunoSEQ multiplex PCR, and TCRdb holds only the in-frame ones, with some missing. This table holds about 24,000 clones. The source material was blood buffy coat. These TCRs come from a woman aged 18 to 75 with a cervical HPV16 infection that either progressed to CIN3+ or cleared (not recorded which).

On this clone itself: The read comes to an end 3 residues before the CDR3 does, leaving the germline J gene to fill in the end. The rearrangement links TRBV2 to TRBJ2-2; TRBD1 is a possible D gene (6 bases). CDR1 and CDR2 (germline): SNHLY, FYNNEI. The CDR3 is 15 residues long. The part of the CDR3 DNA that was read is TGTGCCAGCAGGGGAACTGGACAGACGAATTCACCG. Translating it yields CASRGTGQTNSP. In full, the CDR3 reads CASRGTGQTNSPLFF.

CDR3 sequence reads: CASSVQENTEAFF. Incomplete CDR3 DNA: TGTGCCAGCAGTGTCCAGGAGAACACTGAA. The chain combines TRBV2 with TRBJ1-1; D call uncertain. The CDR3 goes on 3 residues after the read ends, and that part is filled in from the germline J gene. Trimming removed 4 bases at V and 1 base at J, with 7 bases between. Germline CDR1 is SNHLY and CDR2 is FYNNEI. The CDR3 length is 13 residues.

Of note for this clone: The read gets to within 3 residues of the CDR3 end, and the germline J gene fills in the rest. The chain carries TRBV4-1 and TRBJ2-1; perhaps TRBD2 as D (6 bases). Germline CDR1 reads MGHRA; CDR2 reads YSYEKL. CDR3 length: 15 amino acids. The V and J ends lost 4 bases and 1 base respectively, with 11 bases between them. The sequenced part of the CDR3 DNA is TGCGCCAGCAGCCTTCTTAGCGGTTCCTACAATGAG. It encodes CASSLLSGSYNE. The entire CDR3 sequence reads CASSLLSGSYNEQFF.

Details on this clone: The sequence runs out 3 residues before the end of the CDR3; the remainder is reconstructed from the germline J gene. The rearrangement links TRBV20-1 to TRBJ2-2, with 8 bases lining up with TRBD1. With V trimmed by 6 bases and J by 3 bases, 6 bases remained unmatched. Germline V gene sequence: CDR1 DFQATT, CDR2 SNEGSKA (reference sequence). This CDR3 region has 14 residues. The CDR3 DNA, read in part, is TGCAGTGCAACTCAGGGGGCACACACCGGGGAG. Protein product: CSATQGAHTGE. In full, the CDR3 is CSATQGAHTGELFF.

Of note for this clone: The CDR3 extends 3 residues past the end of the read, so its final part is completed from the germline J gene. The chain couples TRBV2 to TRBJ2-3; D remains unclear. In germline, CDR1 is SNHLY, CDR2 FYNNEI. The CDR3 has 14 residues. The V end was cut by 1 base, the J end by 2 bases, with 7 bases between. The covered CDR3 bases are TGTGCCAGCAGTGAAGGACTGAACACAGATACG. Translation gives CASSEGLNTDT. The whole CDR3 protein is CASSEGLNTDTQYF.

A note on this clone: The read falls 3 residues short of the CDR3 end, and the missing part is taken from the germline J gene. This chain links TRBV7-7 with TRBJ2-2; 9 bases match TRBD1. Germline V gene sequence: CDR1 SSHAT, CDR2 FNYEAQ (reference sequence). Losses at the gene ends were 6 bases for V and 3 bases for J; bases not matched to a gene: 2. This CDR3 has 14 amino acids. The CDR3 protein is CASRQGAHTGELFF. Partial CDR3 DNA: TGTGCCAGCAGACAGGGGGCGCACACCGGGGAG. Supplemented by reference TRBV7-7 and TRBJ2-2, the full variable domain reads GAGVSQSPRYKVTKRGQDVTLRCDPISSHATLYWYQQALGQGPEFLTYFNYEAQPDKSGLPSDRFSAERPEGSISTLTIQRTEQRDSAMYRCASRQGAHTGELFFGEGSRLTVL.

To note about this clone: The CDR3 end lies 3 residues beyond the end of the read and is filled in from the germline J gene. The chain links TRBV7-2 to TRBJ1-6, with a tentative D call TRBD1 (6 bases). V lost 8 bases and J lost 9, with 14 bases in between. Germline V gene data show CDR1 as SGHTA and CDR2 as FQGNSA. This CDR3 region has 13 residues. The DNA read from the CDR3 is TGTGCCAGCGCGGGGGCGAGGGCTTCACCC. This gives the protein CASAGARASP. The whole CDR3 sequence reads CASAGARASPLHF.

In regard to this clone: With the read ending 3 residues before the CDR3 end, the germline J gene is used to fill in that end. V gene TRBV28 combines with J gene TRBJ2-1, with 13 bases fitting TRBD2. V trimming: 8 bases; J trimming: 2 bases; junction bases outside the gene matches: 6. The CDR3 consists of 16 residues. Germline values: CDR1 MDHEN, CDR2 SYDVKM. CDR3 DNA, as far as it was read: TGTGCCAGCGACGGGACTAGCGGGAACACCTACAATGAG. This gives the protein CASDGTSGNTYNE. In full, the CDR3 reads CASDGTSGNTYNEQFF.

Of note for this clone: The sequenced fragment ends 3 residues before the CDR3 boundary, so the rest is inferred from the germline J gene. The rearrangement joins TRBV10-1 to TRBJ2-3, with a possible D match to TRBD1 (5 bases). CDR3 size: 15 residues. V lost 0 bases, J lost 1 base, and 8 bases lay in between. The V gene's germline CDR1 is WNHNN and CDR2 SYGVQD (reference sequence). Partial CDR3 DNA: TGCGCCAGCAGTGAGTCGAGCAGGGGCACAGATACG. Its translation is CASSESSRGTDT. In full, the CDR3 reads CASSESSRGTDTQYF.

The CDR3 sequence: CASSPRPSAPEKLFF. CDR3 DNA, as far as it was read: TGTGCCAGCTCACCTAGACCCAGCGCCCCGGAAAAA. The chain recombines TRBV18 with TRBJ1-4; D is unclear. The DNA ends 3 residues before the CDR3 does, and the rest of the CDR3 is filled in from the germline J gene. The V end was cut by 3 bases, the J end by 8 bases, with 16 bases between. CDR1 is KGHSH and CDR2 is LQKENI in the germline V gene. The CDR3 sequence is 15 residues long.

With regard to this clone: Sequencing ends 3 residues short of the CDR3 end; the germline J gene provides the rest. V is TRBV20-1 and J is TRBJ1-4; D perhaps matches TRBD1 (5 bases). Germline V CDR1 and CDR2: DFQATT, SNEGSKA (reference sequence). CDR3 length equals 14 residues. CDR3 DNA, as far as it was read: TGCAGTGCTAGAGGTGGCAGCGTTCGAGGGGAA. It yields the protein CSARGGSVRGE. In full, the CDR3 is CSARGGSVRGELFF.

Comments on this clone: The observed sequence ends 3 residues before the CDR3 terminus, with the missing tail filled in from the germline J gene. V gene TRBV7-9 combines with J gene TRBJ2-2; the D gene is possibly TRBD1 (5 bases). Germline CDR1 SEHNR, CDR2 FQNEAQ (reference sequence). CDR3 length equals 14 residues. The V and J ends lost 1 base and 4 bases respectively, with 7 bases between them. The sequenced part of the CDR3 DNA is TGTGCCAGCAGCTTAGACAGGTTCACCGGGGAG. It is translated as CASSLDRFTGE. The whole CDR3 is CASSLDRFTGELFF.

As to this clone: Read sequence stops 3 residues before the CDR3 end, and the germline J gene provides the missing end. The chain combines TRBV5-6 with TRBJ2-1; D call uncertain. The CDR3 is 15 amino acids. The V and J ends lost 0 bases and 3 bases respectively, with 10 bases between them. Germline V CDR1 and CDR2: SGHDT, YYEEEE. The CDR3 DNA, read in part, is TGTGCCAGCAGCTTGGTCACTAATTACTACAATGAG. This gives the protein CASSLVTNYYNE. The CDR3 in full is CASSLVTNYYNEQFF.

CDR3: CASSLLGRDYTF. The sequenced CDR3 bases are TGTGCCAGCAGCTTATTGGGGCGTGAC. The rearrangement joins TRBV7-9 to TRBJ1-2; D might be TRBD1 (5 bases). The read is 3 residues too short to cover the CDR3 end, so that end is filled in from the germline J gene. CDR1 and CDR2 (germline): SEHNR, FQNEAQ (reference sequence). This CDR3 contains 12 residues.

A word on this clone: Coverage ceases 3 residues before the CDR3 finishes, and the germline J gene fills in the end. The chain carries TRBV19 and TRBJ2-7; TRBD1 matches at 8 bases. From germline, CDR1 is LNHDA and CDR2 SQIVND (reference sequence). V lost 5 bases, J lost 5 bases, and 11 bases stayed unmatched. This CDR3 comprises 15 residues. The sequenced part of the CDR3 DNA is TGTGCCAGTAGTGTCAGGACAGGGTTGATCGACGAG. This gives the protein CASSVRTGLIDE. The CDR3 in full is CASSVRTGLIDEQYF.

Remarks on this clone: Read coverage stops 3 residues before the CDR3 terminus; the germline J gene supplies the remainder. V is TRBV5-1 and J is TRBJ2-3, with a weak D call TRBD1 (5 bases). Trimming took 0 bases from V and 4 from J, leaving 15 bases between them. The germline V gene has CDR1 SGHRS and CDR2 YFSETQ. This CDR3 spans 16 amino acids. CDR3 DNA, as far as it was read: TGCGCCAGCAGCTTGGGACAGAAAGAGATTTCAGATACG. Translation: CASSLGQKEISDT. The full CDR3 reads CASSLGQKEISDTQYF. Combining the CDR3 with reference TRBV5-1 and TRBJ2-3 gives the whole variable domain KAGVTQTPRYLIKTRGQQVTLSCSPISGHRSVSWYQQTPGQGLQFLFEYFSETQRNKGNFPGRFSGRQFSNSRSEMNVSTLELGDSALYLCASSLGQKEISDTQYFGPGTRLTVL.

Comment on this clone: The read ends 3 residues shy of where the CDR3 ends; the end is completed using the germline J gene. This chain links TRBV5-5 with TRBJ1-2; perhaps TRBD1 as D (5 bases). The CDR3 extends over 14 amino acids. Trimming shortened V by 2 bases and J by 0 bases, and 8 bases separated the two germline ends. The germline CDR1 and CDR2 sequences are SGHKS and YYEKEE (reference sequence). CDR3 DNA, as far as it was read: TGTGCCAGCAGCTTATACAGGACTAACTATGGC. Its translation: CASSLYRTNYG. The whole CDR3 protein reads CASSLYRTNYGYTF.

As to this clone: The CDR3 end is not reached by the read, which stops 3 residues before it; the germline J gene fills it in. This chain links TRBV11-2 with TRBJ1-6; no clear D. The germline V and J ends were trimmed by 6 bases and 6 bases, with 15 bases remaining between them. The CDR3 covers 15 residues. Germline V gene sequence: CDR1 SGHAT, CDR2 FQNNGV. The part of the CDR3 DNA that was read is TGTGCCAGCAGGCCCTCGTGGCAAATTAATTCACCC. It is translated as CASRPSWQINSP. The complete CDR3 sequence is CASRPSWQINSPLHF.